This paragraph covers one T cell receptor (beta chain) sequence. The CDR3 runs 15 residues. Per germline, CDR1 WSHSY and CDR2 SAAADI. J lost 1 base, V lost 6 bases, and 2 bases had no gene match. TCRdb's table, derived via immunoSEQ multiplex PCR, lists solely in-frame clones and lacks some. This table holds 200,000 to 300,000 clones, approximately 88% found once. This specimen belongs to a study of blood T cell repertoires in COVID-19. The specimen was PBMCs or T cells enriched from blood (not recorded which). The chain uses TRBV10-2 and TRBJ2-5, with TRBD2 matching 13 bases. This sequence originates from a woman between 40 and 50 years old with acute COVID-19. The CDR3 sequence is CASRTSGGGQETQYF. CDR3 coding DNA: TGCGCCAGCAGAACTAGCGGGGGGGGCCAAGAGACCCAGTACTTC.